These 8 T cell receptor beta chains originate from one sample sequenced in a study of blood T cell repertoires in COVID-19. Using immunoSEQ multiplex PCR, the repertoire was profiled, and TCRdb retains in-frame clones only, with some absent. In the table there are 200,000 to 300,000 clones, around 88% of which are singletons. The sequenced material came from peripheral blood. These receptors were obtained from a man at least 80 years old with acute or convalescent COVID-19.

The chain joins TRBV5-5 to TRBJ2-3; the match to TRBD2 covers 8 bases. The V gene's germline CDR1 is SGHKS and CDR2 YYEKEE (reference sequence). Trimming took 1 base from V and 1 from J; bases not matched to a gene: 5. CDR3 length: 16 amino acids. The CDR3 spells CASSLRASGRTDTQYF. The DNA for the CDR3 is TGTGCCAGCAGCTTGCGGGCTAGCGGGCGCACAGATACGCAGTATTTT.

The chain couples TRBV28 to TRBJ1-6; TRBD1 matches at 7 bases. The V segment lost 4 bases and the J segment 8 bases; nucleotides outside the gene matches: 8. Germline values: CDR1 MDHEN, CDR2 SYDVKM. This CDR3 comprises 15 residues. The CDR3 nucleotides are TGTGCCAGCAGTTCCCCAACAGGGGTTCATTCACCCCTCCACTTT. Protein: CASSSPTGVHSPLHF. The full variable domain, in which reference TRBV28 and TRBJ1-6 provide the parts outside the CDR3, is DVKVTQSSRYLVKRTGEKVFLECVQDMDHENMFWYRQDPGLGLRLIYFSYDVKMKEKGDIPEGYSVSREKKERFSLILESASTNQTSMYLCASSSPTGVHSPLHFGNGTRLTVT.

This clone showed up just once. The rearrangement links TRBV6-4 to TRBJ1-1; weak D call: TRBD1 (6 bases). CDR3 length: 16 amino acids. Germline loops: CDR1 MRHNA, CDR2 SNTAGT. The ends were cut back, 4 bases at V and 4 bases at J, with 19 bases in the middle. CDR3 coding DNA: TGTGCCAGCAGTGCCAACCAGGGTGGGGGCCCCACTGAAGCTTTCTTT. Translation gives CASSANQGGGPTEAFF.

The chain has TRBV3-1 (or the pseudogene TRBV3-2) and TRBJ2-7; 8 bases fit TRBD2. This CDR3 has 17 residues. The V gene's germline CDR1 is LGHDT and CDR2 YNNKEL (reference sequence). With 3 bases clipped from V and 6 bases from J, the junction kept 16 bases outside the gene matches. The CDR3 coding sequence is TGTGCCAGCAGCCATCGATCAGCGGGGGACGTAAGAAGCGAGCAGTACTTC. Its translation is CASSHRSAGDVRSEQYF.

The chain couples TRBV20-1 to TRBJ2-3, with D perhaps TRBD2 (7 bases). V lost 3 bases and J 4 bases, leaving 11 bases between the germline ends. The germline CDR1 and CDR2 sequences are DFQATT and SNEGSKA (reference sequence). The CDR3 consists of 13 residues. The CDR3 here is CSASREGADTQYF. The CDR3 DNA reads TGCAGTGCTAGTAGGGAGGGGGCAGATACGCAGTATTTT.

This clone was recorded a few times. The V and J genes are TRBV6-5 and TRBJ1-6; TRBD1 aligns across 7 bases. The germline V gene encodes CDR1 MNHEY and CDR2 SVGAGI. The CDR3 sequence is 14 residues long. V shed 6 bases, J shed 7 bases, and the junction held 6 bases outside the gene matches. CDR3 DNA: TGTGCCAGCAGCCGGGACAGATTGAATTCACCCCTCCACTTT. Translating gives CASSRDRLNSPLHF.

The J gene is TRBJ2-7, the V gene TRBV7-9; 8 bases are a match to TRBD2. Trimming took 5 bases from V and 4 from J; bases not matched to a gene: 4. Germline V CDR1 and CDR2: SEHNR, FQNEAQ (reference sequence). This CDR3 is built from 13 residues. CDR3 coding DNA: TGTGCCAGCAGCCCTAGCGGGCAATACGAGCAGTACTTC. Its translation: CASSPSGQYEQYF. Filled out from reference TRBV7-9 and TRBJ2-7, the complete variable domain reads DTGVSQNPRHKITKRGQNVTFRCDPISEHNRLYWYRQTLGQGPEFLTYFQNEAQLEKSRLLSDRFSAERPKGSFSTLEIQRTEQGDSAMYLCASSPSGQYEQYFGPGTRLTVT.

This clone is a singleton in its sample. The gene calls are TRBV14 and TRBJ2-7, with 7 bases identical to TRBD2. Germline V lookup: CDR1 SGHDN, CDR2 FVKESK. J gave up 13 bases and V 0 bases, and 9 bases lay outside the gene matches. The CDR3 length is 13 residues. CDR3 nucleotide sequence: TGTGCCAGCAGCCAAGATGGGGGGGGACTCGTATACTTC. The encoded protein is CASSQDGGGLVYF.